Below are 11 T cell receptor beta chains sequenced from a single sample in a study of cytotoxic CD8 clonotypes in ibrutinib-treated CLL. Produced via immunoSEQ multiplex PCR; TCRdb's table is partial and in-frame only. Among under 200,000 clones listed, 70% to 85% were seen once. Sequenced here: PBMCs, sampled after 12 months of ibrutinib treatment. These receptors all stem from a human donor with chronic lymphocytic leukemia.

The chain combines TRBV28 with TRBJ2-5; TRBD2 agrees at 14 bases. The CDR3 runs to 17 residues. J lost 5 bases, V lost 4 bases, and 9 bases had no gene match. The germline gives CDR1 MDHEN, CDR2 SYDVKM. CDR3 sequence: CASSYQGLAGVHETQYF. Here the CDR3 DNA reads TGTGCCAGCAGTTATCAGGGACTAGCGGGAGTACATGAGACCCAGTACTTC.

The chain combines TRBV6-6 with TRBJ1-6, with 8 bases lining up with TRBD1. CDR3 length: 14 amino acids. Trimming at V came to 5 bases and at J to 10 bases, leaving 7 bases not matched to a gene. Per the germline V gene, CDR1 is MNHNY and CDR2 is SVGAGI (reference sequence). CDR3 DNA sequence: TGTGCCAGCAGTCCGGACAGGGAGTGGTCACCCCTCCACTTT. Translation: CASSPDREWSPLHF.

This clone appeared a few times. This chain links TRBV6-5 with TRBJ1-6, with D perhaps TRBD1 (5 bases). Germline CDR1 reads MNHEY; CDR2 reads SVGAGI. The ends were cut back, 6 bases at V and 7 bases at J, with 16 bases in the middle. The CDR3 sequence is 15 residues long. The DNA of the CDR3 is TGTGCCAGCAGGCACCCCCAGGGTGGCAATTCACCCCTCCACTTT. It is translated as CASRHPQGGNSPLHF.

This chain connects TRBV6-6 to TRBJ1-1; D gene ambiguous. The ends were cut back, 5 bases at V and 0 bases at J, with 16 bases in the middle. CDR3 length: 16 residues. Germline V gene lookup returns CDR1 MNHNY and CDR2 SVGAGI (reference sequence). The CDR3 region has the DNA TGTGCCAGCAGTCCGATAAGGAACGCCATGAACACTGAAGCTTTCTTT. Amino acid sequence: CASSPIRNAMNTEAFF.

The genes are TRBV28 and TRBJ2-3; 11 positions match TRBD2. The trim removed 5 bases at V and 6 bases at J, leaving 7 bases unmatched. There are 15 residues in the CDR3. The germline CDR1 and CDR2 sequences are MDHEN and SYDVKM. For the CDR3, the DNA is TGTGCCAGCAGTCCTCTTAGCGGGAGGGCGGATACGCAGTATTTT. Amino acids: CASSPLSGRADTQYF.

The V gene is TRBV6-5, the J gene TRBJ2-3; maybe TRBD1 (5 bases). CDR1 is MNHEY and CDR2 is SVGAGI in the germline V gene. V was cut by 2 bases and J by 9 bases, with 9 bases left in between. The CDR3 length is 12 residues. The CDR3 region has the DNA TGTGCCAGCAGTTACGCCCCAGGGACGCAGTATTTT. It encodes CASSYAPGTQYF.

This clone has more than one count but fewer than ten. V gene TRBV7-9 combines with J gene TRBJ1-1; D may be TRBD1 (6 bases). Trimming pared 0 bases from V and 3 bases from J, leaving 14 bases between. In germline, CDR1 is SEHNR, CDR2 FQNEAQ (reference sequence). The CDR3 has 16 residues. Here the CDR3 DNA reads TGTGCCAGCAGCTTAGCAAGAGACAGGTTCGACACTGAAGCTTTCTTT. This sequence encodes CASSLARDRFDTEAFF.

The chain uses TRBV7-2 and TRBJ1-1, with D perhaps matching TRBD1 (5 bases). V gave up 0 bases and J gave up 1 base, with 9 bases separating them. Per the germline V gene, CDR1 is SGHTA and CDR2 is FQGNSA. The CDR3 consists of 15 residues. CDR3 in DNA: TGTGCCAGCAGCTTAGCCGGGACCTCGAACACTGAAGCTTTCTTT. Translation gives CASSLAGTSNTEAFF.

The chain recombines TRBV19 with TRBJ1-3; tentative D call: TRBD1 (5 bases). The length of the CDR3 is 13 residues. Germline loops: CDR1 LNHDA, CDR2 SQIVND (reference sequence). V was shortened by 3 bases and J by 4 bases, with 7 bases between the two germline ends. The CDR3 DNA sequence: TGTGCCAGTAGTATTGGGACCGGAAACACCATATATTTT. Its translation is CASSIGTGNTIYF.

This sequence joins TRBV9 and TRBJ2-2, with D possibly called TRBD1 or TRBD2 (6 bases each). CDR3 length equals 16 residues. V was shortened by 5 bases and J by 1 base, with 15 bases between the two germline ends. Germline-derived CDR1 and CDR2 are SGDLS and YYNGEE. The CDR3: CASSTPGGGNTGELFF. CDR3 nucleotides: TGTGCCAGCAGTACCCCAGGAGGGGGGAACACCGGGGAGCTGTTTTTT.

The CDR3 reads CASSSTTGYNSPLHF. The DNA for the CDR3 is TGTGCCAGCAGCTCGACAACAGGCTATAATTCACCCCTCCACTTT. The V and J genes are TRBV5-6 and TRBJ1-6, with a possible D match to TRBD1 (5 bases). The CDR3 spans 15 residues. Trimming removed 3 bases at V and 3 bases at J, with 10 bases between. Germline loops: CDR1 SGHDT, CDR2 YYEEEE.